This T cell receptor beta chain was recorded in a study of T cell responses to AZD1222 COVID-19 vaccine. Study-level points and caveats: Among spike-specific TCRs, nearly half reportedly target unmutated variant regions. Vaccine-associated CD4 TCRs spanned spike, dominant at 160-218 and 743-854. In a largely white British group with more females than males, clonal diversity was possibly underestimated.

V was cut by 0 bases and J by 2 bases, with 14 bases left in between. This CDR3 comprises 16 residues. CDR1 is MNHEY, CDR2 SMNVEV, per germline (reference sequence). TCRdb's table, derived via immunoSEQ multiplex PCR, lists solely in-frame clones and lacks some. The table includes 150,000 or so clones, roughly 90% detected once. This clone has a handful of counts. What it binds is unknown. The sample here was peripheral blood, taken on day 0 of AZD1222 vaccination. This receptor was identified in an adult in good health. This sequence joins TRBV27 and TRBJ2-7; perhaps TRBD2 as D (5 bases). The CDR3 protein is CASSLSRGERAYEQYF. The CDR3 bases are TGTGCCAGCAGTTTATCCAGAGGAGAGAGGGCCTACGAGCAGTACTTC.